Listed below are T cell receptor beta chains from one sample, sequenced in a study of blood T cell repertoires in COVID-19. Sequencing was performed with immunoSEQ multiplex PCR; in TCRdb, only in-frame clones are kept and a portion is missing. The table includes around 91,000 clones, 70% to 90% detected once. Source material: peripheral blood. The receptors originated from a human donor in a cohort sampled during active COVID-19. The CDR3 runs from the conserved cysteine through the conserved F or W. A D gene is named only where the DNA matches it firmly. Size tells how often a clone was seen (once, few, many) or the class of an expanded clone, and some rows leave it out.

V	J	size	D	DNA	CDR3
TRBV19	TRBJ2-1	-	-	TGTGCCAGTAGTATAGTGGCAGGGTACAATGAGCAGTTCTTC	CASSIVAGYNEQFF
TRBV7-8	TRBJ1-4	-	-	TGTGCCAGCAGCTTAGGAGGGACTAATGAAAAACTGTTTTTT	CASSLGGTNEKLFF
TRBV20-1	TRBJ2-7	-	-	TGCAGTGCTAGGGGCCGCTACGAGCAGTACTTC	CSARGRYEQYF
TRBV19	TRBJ1-5	-	TRBD1	TGTGCCAGTAGTATCCCCTGGGGACAGGGGGCAGGCAATCAGCCCCAGCATTTT	CASSIPWGQGAGNQPQHF
TRBV9	TRBJ2-1	-	TRBD2	TGTGCCAGCAGCGGACTAGCTAACTACAATGAGCAGTTCTTC	CASSGLANYNEQFF
TRBV5-1	TRBJ2-7	-	-	TGCGCCAGCAGCCCCGACACCTACTCCTACGAGCAGTACTTC	CASSPDTYSYEQYF
TRBV20-1	TRBJ2-7	-	TRBD2	TGCAGTGCCATGGCGGGGGGGGAGTACTTC	CSAMAGGEYF
TRBV21-1	TRBJ2-2	-	-	TGTGCCAGCAGCAAAGCAGGGGGGGCGGTCACCGGGGAGCTGTTTTTT	CASSKAGGAVTGELFF
TRBV7-2	TRBJ2-5	-	TRBD2	TGTGCCAGCAGCCCTCGCCGGATAGCGGGGGGATGGGAGACCCAGTACTTC	CASSPRRIAGGWETQYF
TRBV5-4	TRBJ2-5	-	-	TGTGCCAGCACAACAGCCTTACAAGAGACCCAGTACTTC	CASTTALQETQYF
TRBV6-1	TRBJ2-3	-	-	TGTGCCAGCAGTGAACCGACTAGTCCAGATACGCAGTATTTT	CASSEPTSPDTQYF
TRBV5-1	TRBJ2-7	-	TRBD1	TGCGCCAGCAGCTTGGCTCCGCAGGGGGCCTCCTACGAGCAGTACTTC	CASSLAPQGASYEQYF
TRBV6-2/TRBV6-3	TRBJ2-3	-	TRBD2	TGTGCCAGCAGTCGCGGACTAGCGGGAGCCCGTTGGTTCACTGATACGCAGTATTTT	CASSRGLAGARWFTDTQYF
TRBV4-2	TRBJ2-5	-	-	TGTGCCAGCAGCCCCGGGGGGCCCCAAGAGACCCAGTACTTC	CASSPGGPQETQYF
TRBV30	TRBJ2-5	-	TRBD1	TGTGCCTCGAGACAGGGTTTCGAGACCCAGTACTTC	CASRQGFETQYF
TRBV5-1	TRBJ2-3	-	TRBD1	TGCGCCAGCAGCCAGGGACAGGGGACAGATACGCAGTATTTT	CASSQGQGTDTQYF
TRBV29-1	TRBJ2-3	-	TRBD2	TGCAGCGTTGATCTGGCTAGCGGGGCCGATACGCAGTATTTT	CSVDLASGADTQYF
TRBV5-6	TRBJ1-5	-	TRBD1	TGTGCCAGCAGCCCATCGACAGGGAGGCTTAGGCAGCCCCAGCATTTT	CASSPSTGRLRQPQHF
TRBV9	TRBJ2-7	-	-	TGTGCCAGCAGCCCGTCGCTAGTGGGTGAGCAGTACTTC	CASSPSLVGEQYF
TRBV27	TRBJ1-2	-	TRBD1	TGTGCCAGCAGTTTAAGACCCCGCAGGGGGCGGGATGGCTACACCTTC	CASSLRPRRGRDGYTF
TRBV12-3/TRBV12-4	TRBJ2-7	-	-	TGTGCCAGCAAACCCTCACAAGTTTACGAGCAGTACTTC	CASKPSQVYEQYF
TRBV11-3	TRBJ2-1	-	TRBD2	TGTGCCAGCAGCCCGGAGAGCGGGAGGGCCCATGAGCAGTTCTTC	CASSPESGRAHEQFF
TRBV10-3	TRBJ1-5	-	TRBD1	TGTGCCATCGGGACAGGCAATCAGCCCCAGCATTTT	CAIGTGNQPQHF
TRBV6-5	TRBJ1-2	-	TRBD1	TGTGCCAGCAGTTCACAGGGGATAGGGGGCTACACCTTC	CASSSQGIGGYTF
TRBV3-1/TRBV3-2	TRBJ1-2	-	-	TGTGCCAGCAGCCAAAGCCGAGGAACCTATGGCTACACCTTC	CASSQSRGTYGYTF
TRBV27	TRBJ1-5	-	-	TGTGCCAGCAGCCGACTCGGACAAAGCAATCAGCCCCAGCATTTT	CASSRLGQSNQPQHF
TRBV28	TRBJ2-7	-	TRBD1	TGTGCCAGCAGTTCGGGACAGGGTGGTGGCGAGCAGTACTTC	CASSSGQGGGEQYF
TRBV7-9	TRBJ1-1	-	-	TGTGCCAGCAGCTTAGGAACAGGGACGCACACTGAAGCTTTCTTT	CASSLGTGTHTEAFF
TRBV5-1	TRBJ2-5	-	TRBD1	TGCGCCAGCAGCCGGTCGGACAGGCAAGAGACCCAGTACTTC	CASSRSDRQETQYF
TRBV6-6	TRBJ1-1	few	-	TGTGCCAGCAGTCTCGCGACTATGAACACTGAAGCTTTCTTT	CASSLATMNTEAFF
TRBV5-8	TRBJ1-1	once	-	TGTGCCAGCAGCTTTCGTTCAGGGGCCGCTGAAGCTTTCTTT	CASSFRSGAAEAFF
TRBV19	TRBJ2-5	-	-	TGTGCCAGTAGTATGTCTAGGGGAGAGACCCAGTACTTC	CASSMSRGETQYF
TRBV7-9	TRBJ1-2	-	-	TGTGCCAGCAGCTTAAACTTACACTATGGCTACACCTTC	CASSLNLHYGYTF
TRBV7-7	TRBJ1-1	-	-	TGTGCTAGCAGCCTCGGACAAGCCACCGAAGCTTTCTTT	CASSLGQATEAFF
TRBV7-3	TRBJ2-1	-	TRBD1	TGTGCCAGCAGCTTGGGACAGGGCAACGAGCAGTTCTTC	CASSLGQGNEQFF
TRBV2	TRBJ1-1	-	-	TGTGCCAGCAGTGAACTAGCAAGCGGTAACACTGAAGCTTTCTTT	CASSELASGNTEAFF
TRBV7-9	TRBJ2-5	-	TRBD1	TGTGCCAGCAGCTACCAGGGGGCGTCAGTAGAGACCCAGTACTTC	CASSYQGASVETQYF
TRBV2	TRBJ1-4	-	TRBD1	TGTGCCAGCAGGACAGGGTATGAAAAACTGTTTTTT	CASRTGYEKLFF